Listed here are 10 T cell receptor beta chains from one sample, sequenced in a study of cytomegalovirus exposure and HLA in healthy donors. The primer mix had 60 Vbeta and 13 Jbeta primers. Clones were read by immunoSEQ multiplex PCR, and TCRdb kept only the in-frame ones, dropping some. The sample totals roughly 220,000 clones; its top ten clones hold 1.1%. The sample comprised PBMCs. The source of these receptors is a girl aged 2 to 9 in good health and CMV-seropositive.

The rearrangement joins TRBV5-1 to TRBJ2-5; TRBD2 aligns across 9 bases. The J call could be wrong; TRBJ2-7 is a better fit for the DNA end. CDR1 and CDR2 from the germline V gene are SGHRS and YFSETQ. CDR3 length equals 14 residues. The CDR3 nucleotides read TGCGCCAGCAGCACGACTAGCGGAACCTACGAGCAGTACTTC. Its translation is CASSTTSGTYEQYF.

V usage is TRBV9 and J usage is TRBJ2-1, with a possible D match to TRBD2 (5 bases). CDR3 length: 15 amino acids. Germline-derived CDR1 and CDR2 are SGDLS and YYNGEE. V was cut by 0 bases and J by 1 base, with 8 bases left in between. For the CDR3, the DNA is TGTGCCAGCAGCGTAGGAACTAGATCCTACAATGAGCAGTTCTTC. Protein sequence: CASSVGTRSYNEQFF.

The chain combines TRBV5-1 with TRBJ1-4; 7 nucleotides agree with TRBD1. The CDR3 is 16 residues long. Germline assignment: CDR1 SGHRS and CDR2 YFSETQ. V shed 0 bases, J shed 7 bases, and the junction held 9 bases outside the gene matches. The CDR3: CASSLEGAPTAEKLFF. The CDR3 DNA reads as TGCGCCAGCAGCTTGGAGGGGGCCCCAACGGCTGAAAAACTGTTTTTT.

The chain links TRBV5-1 to TRBJ1-1; D unclear. The germline V and J ends were trimmed by 0 bases and 4 bases, with 7 bases remaining between them. The CDR3 is made up of 13 amino acids. The germline CDR1 and CDR2 sequences are SGHRS and YFSETQ. The DNA for the CDR3 is TGCGCCAGCAGCTTGGGGGCCCGCACTGAAGCTTTCTTT. This codes for CASSLGARTEAFF.

Note on this clone: Within the sample, other DNA sequences also encode this same CDR3. This chain links TRBV6-5 with TRBJ2-7, with TRBD1 identical over 7 bases. The CDR3 totals 14 residues. After removal of 0 bases from V and 2 bases from J, the junction contained 1 base not matched to a gene. In germline, CDR1 is MNHEY, CDR2 SVGAGI. The CDR3 region is CASSYSGTAYEQYF. The CDR3 nucleotides read TGTGCCAGCAGTTACTCTGGGACAGCCTACGAGCAGTACTTC.

The chain joins TRBV19 to TRBJ2-1; D is perhaps TRBD1 (5 bases). Trimming took 1 base from V and 4 from J, leaving 20 bases between them. There are 18 residues in the CDR3. Germline lookup yields CDR1 LNHDA and CDR2 SQIVND (reference sequence). Written as DNA, the CDR3 is TGTGCCAGTAGTATAGGCTATTCTAGGGCCCCAGGGTACAATGAGCAGTTCTTC. This sequence encodes CASSIGYSRAPGYNEQFF. Full variable domain (remainder filled in from reference TRBV19 and TRBJ2-1): DGGITQSPKYLFRKEGQNVTLSCEQNLNHDAMYWYRQDPGQGLRLIYYSQIVNDFQKGDIAEGYSVSREKKESFPLTVTSAQKNPTAFYLCASSIGYSRAPGYNEQFFGPGTRLTVL.

The V gene is TRBV28, the J gene TRBJ2-4; D perhaps matches TRBD2 (6 bases). The germline gives CDR1 MDHEN, CDR2 SYDVKM. Trimming cost V 3 bases and J 7 bases, with 13 bases left between them. The CDR3 is made up of 14 amino acids. This CDR3 is CASSFRRVGNIQYF. The CDR3 coding sequence is TGTGCCAGCAGTTTTAGGAGGGTGGGGAACATTCAGTACTTC.

The chain recombines TRBV28 with TRBJ1-1; D is undetermined. Germline V gene sequence: CDR1 MDHEN, CDR2 SYDVKM. The ends were cut back, 4 bases at V and 1 base at J, with 7 bases in the middle. The CDR3 is 13 residues long. This CDR3 reads CASSYGENTEAFF. In DNA form, the CDR3 reads TGTGCCAGCAGTTACGGTGAGAACACTGAAGCTTTCTTT.

V is TRBV19 and J is TRBJ1-5; 7 nucleotides agree with TRBD1. The junction had 10 bases not matched to a gene; V was cut back by 4 bases and J by 7 bases. Germline V CDR1 and CDR2: LNHDA, SQIVND (reference sequence). The CDR3 has 15 amino acids. Here the CDR3 reads CASSTRQGLGQPQHF. CDR3 DNA: TGTGCCAGTAGTACCCGACAGGGTTTGGGGCAGCCCCAGCATTTT. Drawing the rest from reference TRBV19 and TRBJ1-5, the complete variable domain is DGGITQSPKYLFRKEGQNVTLSCEQNLNHDAMYWYRQDPGQGLRLIYYSQIVNDFQKGDIAEGYSVSREKKESFPLTVTSAQKNPTAFYLCASSTRQGLGQPQHFGDGTRLSIL.

The chain carries TRBV19 and TRBJ2-1, with D perhaps matching TRBD2 (6 bases). Deletions cut 1 base from V and 0 bases from J, with 10 bases between. This CDR3 has 16 residues. Germline CDR1 is LNHDA and CDR2 is SQIVND (reference sequence). DNA for the CDR3: TGTGCCAGTAGTATAGTAGCGGAACTCTCCTACAATGAGCAGTTCTTC. It specifies CASSIVAELSYNEQFF.